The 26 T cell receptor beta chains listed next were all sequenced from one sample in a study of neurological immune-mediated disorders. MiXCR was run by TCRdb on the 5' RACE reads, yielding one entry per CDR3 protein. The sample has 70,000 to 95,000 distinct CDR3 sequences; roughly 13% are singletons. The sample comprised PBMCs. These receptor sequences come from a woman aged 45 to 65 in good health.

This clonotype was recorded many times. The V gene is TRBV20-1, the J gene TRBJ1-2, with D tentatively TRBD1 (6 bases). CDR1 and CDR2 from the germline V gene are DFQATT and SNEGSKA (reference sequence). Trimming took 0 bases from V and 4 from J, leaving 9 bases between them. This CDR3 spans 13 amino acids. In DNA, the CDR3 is TGCAGTGCTAGAGATACCAGGGGCTATGGCTACACCTTC. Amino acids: CSARDTRGYGYTF.

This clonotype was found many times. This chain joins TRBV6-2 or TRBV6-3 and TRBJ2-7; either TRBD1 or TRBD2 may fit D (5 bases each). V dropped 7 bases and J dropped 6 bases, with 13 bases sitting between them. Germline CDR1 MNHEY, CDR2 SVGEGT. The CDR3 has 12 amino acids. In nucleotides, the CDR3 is TGTGCCAGCACCGAACGGGGCTCCGAGCAGTACTTC. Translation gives CASTERGSEQYF.

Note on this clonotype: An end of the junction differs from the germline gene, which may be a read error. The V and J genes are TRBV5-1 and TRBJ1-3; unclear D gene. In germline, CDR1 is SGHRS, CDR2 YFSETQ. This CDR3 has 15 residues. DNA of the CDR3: TGCGCCAGCAGCTCGGACGGTAGCACTGGAGACACCATATATTTT. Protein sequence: CASSSDGSTGDTIYF.

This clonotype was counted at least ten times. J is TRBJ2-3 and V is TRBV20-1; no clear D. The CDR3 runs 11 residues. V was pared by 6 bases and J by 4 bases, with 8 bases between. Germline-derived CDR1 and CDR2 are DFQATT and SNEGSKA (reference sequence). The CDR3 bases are TGCAGTGCCACCTTCGCAGATACGCAGTATTTT. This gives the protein CSATFADTQYF.

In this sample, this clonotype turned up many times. The CDR3: CASRQTGKSEQFF. In DNA, the CDR3 is TGTGCCAGCAGGCAGACAGGGAAAAGTGAGCAGTTCTTC. V gene TRBV7-6 combines with J gene TRBJ2-1; 7 bases match TRBD1. Germline CDR1 and CDR2: SGHVS and FNYEAQ. Unmatched junction bases numbered 8, after V lost 6 bases and J lost 9 bases. There are 13 residues in the CDR3.

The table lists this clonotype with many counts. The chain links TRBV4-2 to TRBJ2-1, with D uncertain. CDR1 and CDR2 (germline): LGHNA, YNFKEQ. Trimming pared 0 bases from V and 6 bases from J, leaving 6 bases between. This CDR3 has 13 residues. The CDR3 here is CASSQDQPNEQFF. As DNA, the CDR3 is TGTGCCAGCAGCCAAGATCAACCCAATGAGCAGTTCTTC.

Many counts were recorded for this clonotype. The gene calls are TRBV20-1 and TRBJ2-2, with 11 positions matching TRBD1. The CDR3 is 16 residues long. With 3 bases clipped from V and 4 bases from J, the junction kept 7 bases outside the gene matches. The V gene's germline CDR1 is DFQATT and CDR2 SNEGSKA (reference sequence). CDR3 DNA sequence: TGCAGTGCTAGCCCCAGGACAGGGGGCGCCACCGGGGAGCTGTTTTTT. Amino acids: CSASPRTGGATGELFF.

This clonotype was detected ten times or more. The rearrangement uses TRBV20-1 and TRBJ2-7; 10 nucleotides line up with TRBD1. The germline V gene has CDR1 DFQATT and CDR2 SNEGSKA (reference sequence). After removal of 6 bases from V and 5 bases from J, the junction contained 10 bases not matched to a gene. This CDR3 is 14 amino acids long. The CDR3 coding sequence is TGCAGTGCCGAAGGACAGGGGGGACTCCACGAGCAGTACTTC. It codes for CSAEGQGGLHEQYF.

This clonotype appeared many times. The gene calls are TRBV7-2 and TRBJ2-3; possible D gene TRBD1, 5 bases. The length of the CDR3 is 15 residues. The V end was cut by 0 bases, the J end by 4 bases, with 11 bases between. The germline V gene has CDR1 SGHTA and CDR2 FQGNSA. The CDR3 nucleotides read TGTGCCAGCAGCTTAGCAGGGGCTGAGGCAGATACGCAGTATTTT. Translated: CASSLAGAEADTQYF.

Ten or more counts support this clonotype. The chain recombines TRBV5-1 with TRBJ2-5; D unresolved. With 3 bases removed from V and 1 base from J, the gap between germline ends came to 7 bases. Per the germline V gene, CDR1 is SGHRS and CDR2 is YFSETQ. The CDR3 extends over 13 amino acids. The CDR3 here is CASSSQSQETQYF. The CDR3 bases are TGCGCCAGCAGCTCACAAAGCCAAGAGACCCAGTACTTC.

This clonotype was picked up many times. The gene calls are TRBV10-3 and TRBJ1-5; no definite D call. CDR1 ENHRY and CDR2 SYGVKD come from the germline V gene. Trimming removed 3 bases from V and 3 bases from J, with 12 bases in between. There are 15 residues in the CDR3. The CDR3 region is CAISERGQFNQPQHF. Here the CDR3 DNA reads TGTGCCATCAGTGAAAGAGGGCAGTTCAATCAGCCCCAGCATTTT.

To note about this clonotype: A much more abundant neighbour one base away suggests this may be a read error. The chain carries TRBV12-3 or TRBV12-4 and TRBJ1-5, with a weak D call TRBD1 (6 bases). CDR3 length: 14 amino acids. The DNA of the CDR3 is TGTGCCAGCACCCTAGGGGGTAGCAATAAGCCCCAGCATTTT. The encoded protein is CASTLGGSNKPQHF.

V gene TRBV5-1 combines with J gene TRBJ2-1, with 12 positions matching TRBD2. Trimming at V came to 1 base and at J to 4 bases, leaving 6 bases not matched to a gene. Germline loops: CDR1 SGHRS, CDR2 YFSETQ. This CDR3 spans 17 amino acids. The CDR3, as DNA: TGCGCCAGCAGCTTGACGGCTAGCGGGGGGGTATACAATGAGCAGTTCTTC. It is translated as CASSLTASGGVYNEQFF.

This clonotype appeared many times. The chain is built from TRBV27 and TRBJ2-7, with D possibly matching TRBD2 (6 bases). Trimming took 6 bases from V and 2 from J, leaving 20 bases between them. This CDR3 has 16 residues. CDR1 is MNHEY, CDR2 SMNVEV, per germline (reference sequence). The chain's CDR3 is CASSTPRDSHPYEQYF. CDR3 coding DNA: TGTGCCAGCAGCACACCCCGGGACTCTCACCCCTACGAGCAGTACTTC.

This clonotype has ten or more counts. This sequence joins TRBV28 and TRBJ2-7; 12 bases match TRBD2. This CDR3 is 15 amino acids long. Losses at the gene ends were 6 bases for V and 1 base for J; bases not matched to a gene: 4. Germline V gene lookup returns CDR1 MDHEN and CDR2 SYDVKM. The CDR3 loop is CASRSGTSGSYEQYF. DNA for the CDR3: TGTGCCAGCAGATCCGGGACTAGCGGGTCCTACGAGCAGTACTTC.

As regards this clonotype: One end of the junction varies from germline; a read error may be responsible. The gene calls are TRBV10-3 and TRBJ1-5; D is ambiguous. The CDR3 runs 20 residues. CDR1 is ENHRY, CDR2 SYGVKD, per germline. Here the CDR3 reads CAMSETLSSQIGNINQPQHF. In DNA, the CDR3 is TGTGCCATGAGTGAGACGCTTTCTTCCCAAATCGGGAATATCAATCAGCCCCAGCATTTT.

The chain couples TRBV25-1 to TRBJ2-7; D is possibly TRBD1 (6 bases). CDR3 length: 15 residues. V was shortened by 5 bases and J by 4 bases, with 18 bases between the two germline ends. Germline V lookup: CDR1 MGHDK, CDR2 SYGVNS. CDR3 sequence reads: CASSTRTEGGYEQYF. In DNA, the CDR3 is TGTGCCAGCAGTACCCGGACAGAGGGCGGTTACGAGCAGTACTTC.

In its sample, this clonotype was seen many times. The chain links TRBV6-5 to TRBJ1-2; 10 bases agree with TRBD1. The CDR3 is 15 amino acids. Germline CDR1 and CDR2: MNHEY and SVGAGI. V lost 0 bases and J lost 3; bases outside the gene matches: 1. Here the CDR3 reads CASSYSGTGDYGYTF. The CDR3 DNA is TGTGCCAGCAGTTACTCAGGGACAGGGGACTATGGCTACACCTTC.

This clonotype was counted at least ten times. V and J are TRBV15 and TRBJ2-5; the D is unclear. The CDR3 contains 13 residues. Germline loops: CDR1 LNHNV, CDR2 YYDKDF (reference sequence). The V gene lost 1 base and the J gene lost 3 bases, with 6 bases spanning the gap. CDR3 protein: CATSRGLKETQYF. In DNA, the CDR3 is TGTGCCACCAGCAGAGGGCTGAAAGAGACCCAGTACTTC.

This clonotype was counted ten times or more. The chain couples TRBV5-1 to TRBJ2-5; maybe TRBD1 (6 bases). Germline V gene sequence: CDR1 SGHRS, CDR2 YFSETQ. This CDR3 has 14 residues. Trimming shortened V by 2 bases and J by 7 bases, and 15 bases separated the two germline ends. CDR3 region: CASSLTGPDGTQYF. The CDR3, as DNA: TGCGCCAGCAGCTTAACAGGGCCAGATGGGACCCAGTACTTC. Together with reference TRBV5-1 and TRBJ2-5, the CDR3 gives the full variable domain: KAGVTQTPRYLIKTRGQQVTLSCSPISGHRSVSWYQQTPGQGLQFLFEYFSETQRNKGNFPGRFSGRQFSNSRSEMNVSTLELGDSALYLCASSLTGPDGTQYFGPGTRLLVL.

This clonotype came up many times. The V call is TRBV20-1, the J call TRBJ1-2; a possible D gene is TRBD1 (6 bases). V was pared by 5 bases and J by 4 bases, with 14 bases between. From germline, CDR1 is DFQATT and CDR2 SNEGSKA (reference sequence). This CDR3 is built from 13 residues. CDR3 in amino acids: CSAQDRLGYGYTF. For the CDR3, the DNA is TGCAGTGCTCAGGACAGACTTGGCTATGGCTACACCTTC.

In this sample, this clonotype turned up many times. The CDR3 DNA reads TGCAGTGCTAGAGATGGGGGGGGACTAGCATCACTATCCTACGAGCAGTACTTC. Amino acids: CSARDGGGLASLSYEQYF. The chain recombines TRBV20-1 with TRBJ2-7; 9 bases match TRBD2. Germline loops: CDR1 DFQATT, CDR2 SNEGSKA (reference sequence). The CDR3 length is 18 residues. After removal of 0 bases from V and 1 base from J, the junction contained 13 bases not matched to a gene.

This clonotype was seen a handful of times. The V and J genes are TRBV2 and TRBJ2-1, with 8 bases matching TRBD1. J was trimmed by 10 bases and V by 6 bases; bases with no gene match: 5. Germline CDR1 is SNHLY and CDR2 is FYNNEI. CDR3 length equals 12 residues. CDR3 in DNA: TGTGCCAGCAGGGACAGGGCTGGCGAGCAGTTCTTC. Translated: CASRDRAGEQFF.

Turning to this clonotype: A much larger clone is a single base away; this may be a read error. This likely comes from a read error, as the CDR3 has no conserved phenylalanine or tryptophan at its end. CDR3 in DNA: TGCGCCAGCAGCCGAGGACAGGGAGGAGAGACCCAGTACTTA. Residues: CASSRGQGGETQYL. The rearrangement joins TRBV5-1 to TRBJ2-5; 8 nucleotides align to TRBD1. The CDR3 sequence is 14 residues long. Germline V lookup: CDR1 SGHRS, CDR2 YFSETQ. With 4 bases clipped from V and 4 bases from J, the junction kept 6 bases outside the gene matches.

CDR3 coding DNA: TGCGCCAGCAGCTTGGGGGGGAGAACTCAAGAGACCCAGTACTTC. Its translation: CASSLGGRTQETQYF. The chain recombines TRBV5-1 with TRBJ2-5, with D perhaps being TRBD1 or TRBD2 (5 bases each). The germline V gene has CDR1 SGHRS and CDR2 YFSETQ. The ends were cut back, 0 bases at V and 2 bases at J, with 11 bases in the middle. The CDR3 is 15 amino acids.

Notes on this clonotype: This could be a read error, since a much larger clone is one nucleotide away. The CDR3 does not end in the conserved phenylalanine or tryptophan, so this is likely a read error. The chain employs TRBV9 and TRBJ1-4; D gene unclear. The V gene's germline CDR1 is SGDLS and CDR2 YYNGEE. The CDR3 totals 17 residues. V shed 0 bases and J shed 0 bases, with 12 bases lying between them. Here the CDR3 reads CASSVEERTATNEKLFV. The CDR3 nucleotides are TGTGCCAGCAGCGTAGAAGAACGGACTGCAACTAATGAAAAACTGTTTGTT.